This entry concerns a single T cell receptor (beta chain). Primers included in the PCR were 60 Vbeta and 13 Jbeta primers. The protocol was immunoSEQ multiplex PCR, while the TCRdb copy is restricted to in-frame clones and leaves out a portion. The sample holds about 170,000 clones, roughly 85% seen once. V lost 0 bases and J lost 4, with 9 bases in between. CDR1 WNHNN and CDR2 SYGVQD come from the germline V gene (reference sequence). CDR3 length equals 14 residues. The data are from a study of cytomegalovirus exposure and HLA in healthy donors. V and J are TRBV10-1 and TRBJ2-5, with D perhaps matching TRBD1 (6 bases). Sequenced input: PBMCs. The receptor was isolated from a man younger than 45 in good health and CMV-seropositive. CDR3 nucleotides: TGCGCCAGCAGTGAGTCTGGCAGGGGAGAGACCCAGTACTTC. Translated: CASSESGRGETQYF.